One sample yielded the 20 T cell receptor beta chains listed below, sequenced in a study of HIV-infected patients and healthy controls. No cell fractionation was done, so the repertoire covers all unsorted peripheral blood T cells. Reverse transcription used about 500 ng RNA and constant-region primers for alpha and beta. Separate chain-specific third strand synthesis with multiplexing indices produced the alpha and beta libraries. MiXCR was run by TCRdb on the 5' RACE reads, yielding one entry per CDR3 protein. Of some 5,500 distinct CDR3 sequences in the sample, roughly 8.2% were seen once. The specimen comprised blood, sampled before antiretroviral therapy. The receptors stem from an adult with HIV infection.

This clonotype rates as medium-sized. The V call is TRBV7-9, the J call TRBJ1-1, with a weak D call TRBD1 (6 bases). CDR1 is SEHNR and CDR2 is FQNEAQ in the germline V gene (reference sequence). The V end lost 1 base, the J end lost 5 bases, and 8 bases lay between the germline ends. The CDR3 is 13 residues long. The CDR3 sequence: CASSLDQGTEAFF. CDR3 coding DNA: TGTGCCAGCAGCTTAGATCAGGGGACTGAAGCTTTCTTT.

The CDR3 loop reads CASSPYPLAEDQETQYF. The CDR3 nucleotides read TGTGCCAGCTCACCATACCCACTAGCGGAGGACCAAGAGACCCAGTACTTC. The rearrangement joins TRBV18 to TRBJ2-5, with 8 nucleotides matching TRBD2. Trimming removed 2 bases from V and 0 bases from J; junction bases left unmatched: 8. The CDR3 length is 17 residues. CDR1 is KGHSH, CDR2 LQKENI, per germline.

By share, this clonotype counts as medium-sized (0.01 to 0.1%). The chain employs TRBV14 and TRBJ2-3, with TRBD1 matching over 7 bases. The junction had 2 bases not matched to a gene; V was cut back by 2 bases and J by 3 bases. CDR1 SGHDN and CDR2 FVKESK come from the germline V gene. This CDR3 spans 14 amino acids. The CDR3 sequence: CASSQRQGTDTQYF. The CDR3 DNA sequence: TGTGCCAGCAGCCAACGACAGGGTACAGATACGCAGTATTTT.

This clonotype turned up a few times. The V gene is TRBV5-1, the J gene TRBJ2-3; TRBD2 aligns across 7 bases. Germline CDR1 reads SGHRS; CDR2 reads YFSETQ. CDR3 length equals 14 residues. Trimming removed 5 bases from V and 2 bases from J; junction bases left unmatched: 5. This CDR3 reads CASSGGRTTDTQYF. CDR3 DNA sequence: TGCGCCAGCAGTGGCGGGAGAACCACAGATACGCAGTATTTT.

In DNA, the CDR3 is TGCAGTGCTAGTCCGGGACTGGTCGGTGAAAAACTGTTTTTT. It specifies CSASPGLVGEKLFF. V gene TRBV20-1 combines with J gene TRBJ1-4; D is possibly TRBD1 (5 bases). Germline assignment: CDR1 DFQATT and CDR2 SNEGSKA (reference sequence). The CDR3 contains 14 residues. Trimming took 3 bases from V and 7 from J, leaving 15 bases between them.

In its sample, this clonotype was seen many times. The chain couples TRBV12-3 or TRBV12-4 to TRBJ1-1; D uncertain. The CDR3 length is 16 residues. Trimming stripped 3 bases from V and 1 base from J, with 15 bases between. The CDR3 region is CASSFYSLTGNTEAFF. Here the CDR3 DNA reads TGTGCCAGCAGTTTCTATTCACTAACCGGGAACACTGAAGCTTTCTTT.

This clonotype was found many times. The DNA for the CDR3 is TGTGCCAGCAGTAAATATTACACAGGGAGCACTGAAGCTTTCTTT. It codes for CASSKYYTGSTEAFF. This chain links TRBV5-5 with TRBJ1-1; a possible D gene is TRBD1 (6 bases). This CDR3 spans 15 amino acids. Germline V gives CDR1 SGHKS, CDR2 YYEKEE (reference sequence). V lost 5 bases, J lost 4 bases, and 18 bases lay in between.

CDR3 DNA sequence: TGCGCCAGCAGCCAAACCGGGACAGGGGGCCAGCAGTTCTTC. It is translated as CASSQTGTGGQQFF. The chain uses TRBV4-1 and TRBJ2-1, with TRBD1 matching 12 bases. This CDR3 has 14 residues. J was trimmed by 11 bases and V by 2 bases; bases with no gene match: 4. CDR1 is MGHRA and CDR2 is YSYEKL in the germline V gene.

This clonotype was observed at least ten times. This chain connects TRBV5-4 to TRBJ2-1; D call uncertain. The V gene's germline CDR1 is SGHNT and CDR2 YYREEE (reference sequence). V lost 3 bases, J lost 0 bases, and 13 bases lay in between. There are 16 residues in the CDR3. CDR3 DNA: TGTGCCAGCAGCTCCCAGGCAGCAAACTCCTACAATGAGCAGTTCTTC. Its translation: CASSSQAANSYNEQFF.

This clonotype rates as medium-sized. V and J are TRBV6-5 and TRBJ2-3; tentative D call: TRBD2 (6 bases). Germline CDR1 reads MNHEY; CDR2 reads SVGAGI. The CDR3 covers 13 residues. The V gene lost 6 bases and the J gene lost 5 bases, with 12 bases spanning the gap. This CDR3 is CASSGGWRDTQYF. The CDR3 nucleotides are TGTGCCAGCAGCGGGGGTTGGAGAGATACGCAGTATTTT.

The sample holds many counts of this clonotype. The chain recombines TRBV7-2 with TRBJ2-7; 10 nucleotides align to TRBD1. Trimming removed 5 bases from V and 7 bases from J; junction bases left unmatched: 8. The germline gives CDR1 SGHTA, CDR2 FQGNSA. The CDR3 loop spans 14 amino acids. The CDR3, as DNA: TGTGCCAGCAGCGACAGACAGGGGGCGGATGAGCAGTACTTC. This encodes CASSDRQGADEQYF.

This clonotype is medium-sized in the sample. The chain links TRBV7-3 to TRBJ2-1, with 8 bases matching TRBD2. Germline V gene data show CDR1 as SGHTA and CDR2 as FQGTGA. The CDR3 runs to 15 residues. Germline trimming cut 3 bases from V and 4 bases from J; bases unmatched to any gene: 5. Here the CDR3 reads CASSFGAGGYNEQFF. CDR3 in DNA: TGTGCCAGCAGCTTTGGCGCGGGGGGTTACAATGAGCAGTTCTTC.

This clonotype was counted at least ten times. The rearrangement joins TRBV11-3 to TRBJ1-1; a possible D gene is TRBD1 (5 bases). V was cut by 5 bases and J by 1 base, with 11 bases left in between. In germline, CDR1 is SGHNT, CDR2 YENEEA. CDR3 length: 14 amino acids. The CDR3 protein is CASSPITGNTEAFF. CDR3 nucleotide sequence: TGTGCCAGCAGCCCCATTACAGGGAACACTGAAGCTTTCTTT.

By its share, this clonotype is medium-sized (0.01 to 0.1%). V and J are TRBV25-1 and TRBJ2-3; 7 positions match TRBD2. Germline CDR1 reads MGHDK; CDR2 reads SYGVNS. This CDR3 has 15 amino acids. With V trimmed by 2 bases and J by 5 bases, 7 bases remained unmatched. The CDR3 DNA sequence: TGTGCCAGCAGTGAAGAAGCGGGGTACGGAGATACGCAGTATTTT. Translated: CASSEEAGYGDTQYF.

The chain employs TRBV14 and TRBJ2-7; possible D gene TRBD2, 5 bases. The CDR3 is 13 amino acids. The V end lost 0 bases, the J end lost 9 bases, and 12 bases lay between the germline ends. Per the germline V gene, CDR1 is SGHDN and CDR2 is FVKESK. CDR3 sequence reads: CASSQDLEGLQYF. The CDR3 coding sequence is TGTGCCAGCAGCCAAGATCTCGAGGGTTTGCAGTACTTC. Based on the CDR3 plus reference TRBV14 and TRBJ2-7, the full variable domain is EAGVTQFPSHSVIEKGQTVTLRCDPISGHDNLYWYRRVMGKEIKFLLHFVKESKQDESGMPNNRFLAERTGGTYSTLKVQPAELEDSGVYFCASSQDLEGLQYFGPGTRLTVT.

This clonotype is medium-sized (0.01 to 0.1%) within its sample. This chain joins TRBV25-1 and TRBJ2-7, with D unclear. The CDR3 is 16 amino acids. Germline loops: CDR1 MGHDK, CDR2 SYGVNS. Trimming cost V 0 bases and J 0 bases, with 12 bases left between them. For the CDR3, the DNA is TGTGCCAGCAGTGAATATCTTGGCCCCAGCTCCTACGAGCAGTACTTC. Amino acid sequence: CASSEYLGPSSYEQYF.

This clonotype is categorized as medium-sized (0.01 to 0.1%). The chain joins TRBV7-8 to TRBJ2-2; D not resolved. Germline V CDR1 and CDR2: SGHVS, FQNEAQ. V was shortened by 4 bases and J by 0 bases, with 6 bases between the two germline ends. The CDR3 length is 14 residues. The CDR3 loop is CASSWLSNTGELFF. CDR3 nucleotide sequence: TGTGCCAGCAGCTGGCTATCGAACACCGGGGAGCTGTTTTTT.

The V gene is TRBV24-1, the J gene TRBJ1-5, with 8 positions matching TRBD1. V shed 6 bases and J 7 bases; nucleotides not matched to a gene: 4. Germline-derived CDR1 and CDR2 are KGHDR and SFDVKD. The CDR3 loop spans 13 amino acids. This chain's CDR3 is CATSSRGPQPQHF. The DNA for the CDR3 is TGTGCCACCAGTAGCAGGGGGCCACAGCCCCAGCATTTT.

This clonotype is labeled medium-sized. This chain uses TRBV7-3 with TRBJ2-4; the D gene is possibly TRBD2 (6 bases). CDR1 SGHTA and CDR2 FQGTGA come from the germline V gene. V lost 1 base, J lost 0 bases, and 7 bases lay in between. The CDR3 has 15 residues. The CDR3 DNA follows: TGTGCCAGCAGCTTAATGGGAGGAGCCAAAAACATTCAGTACTTC. This translates into CASSLMGGAKNIQYF.

This clonotype was picked up many times. The chain couples TRBV5-6 to TRBJ1-1, with TRBD1 identical over 7 bases. The CDR3 is made up of 15 amino acids. Trimming took 4 bases from V and 0 from J; bases not matched to a gene: 6. Germline loops: CDR1 SGHDT, CDR2 YYEEEE. The CDR3 DNA follows: TGTGCCAGCAGCGAGGGACAGTTATTGAACACTGAAGCTTTCTTT. Its protein product is CASSEGQLLNTEAFF.